Below are 8 T cell receptor beta chains sequenced from a single sample in a study of T cells after yellow fever vaccination. MiXCR was run by TCRdb on the 5' RACE reads, yielding one entry per CDR3 protein. Of around 550,000 distinct CDR3 sequences listed, roughly 21% were seen once; the top ten hold about 13%. Sequencing was performed on PBMCs, taken 15 days after the yellow fever booster vaccination. The source is a man younger than 40 who received the YFV17D yellow fever vaccine.

The V call is TRBV6-2 or TRBV6-3, the J call TRBJ2-1, with D tentatively TRBD2 (6 bases). The CDR3 runs to 14 residues. The V and J ends lost 2 bases and 6 bases respectively, with 11 bases between them. The germline V gene has CDR1 MNHEY and CDR2 SVGEGT. CDR3 region: CASSYGGVFNEQFF. CDR3 coding DNA: TGTGCCAGCAGTTACGGCGGGGTGTTCAATGAGCAGTTCTTC.

J is TRBJ2-2 and V is TRBV6-2 or TRBV6-3; D remains ambiguous. Trimming removed 6 bases at V and 9 bases at J, with 11 bases between. Germline V gives CDR1 MNHEY, CDR2 SVGEGT. The CDR3 covers 12 residues. The CDR3 reads CASRIGPRELFF. DNA of the CDR3: TGTGCCAGCAGAATCGGGCCGAGGGAGCTGTTTTTT.

V usage is TRBV20-1 and J usage is TRBJ2-4; the D gene is possibly TRBD1 (6 bases). V was shortened by 5 bases and J by 0 bases, with 11 bases between the two germline ends. CDR3 length: 14 amino acids. Looked up from germline, CDR1 is DFQATT and CDR2 is SNEGSKA (reference sequence). The CDR3 is CSAYRERAKNIQYF. The CDR3 nucleotides read TGCAGTGCTTACAGGGAACGAGCCAAAAACATTCAGTACTTC.

This chain joins TRBV5-1 and TRBJ2-1; tentatively, D is TRBD2 (6 bases). The CDR3 runs to 17 residues. Trimming left V 0 bases short and J 3 bases short, with 16 bases between. Germline CDR1 reads SGHRS; CDR2 reads YFSETQ. The CDR3 spells CASSLELGLEIYNEQFF. CDR3 in DNA: TGCGCCAGCAGCTTGGAATTGGGACTTGAGATCTACAATGAGCAGTTCTTC.

The J gene is TRBJ2-1, the V gene TRBV7-2, with TRBD2 matching 7 bases. Germline V lookup: CDR1 SGHTA, CDR2 FQGNSA. V lost 4 bases to trimming and J lost 6 bases; unmatched junction nucleotides: 15. This CDR3 contains 17 residues. In DNA form, the CDR3 reads TGTGCCAGCAGCTCCCAAGTGGGGACTATGTTCCTCAATGAGCAGTTCTTC. Translating gives CASSSQVGTMFLNEQFF.

This chain uses TRBV29-1 with TRBJ2-2; D call uncertain. The CDR3 totals 14 residues. The ends were cut back, 7 bases at V and 1 base at J, with 13 bases in the middle. Germline lookup yields CDR1 SQVTM and CDR2 ANQGSEA. CDR3 region: CSAEHGGNTGELFF. DNA for the CDR3: TGCAGCGCCGAACATGGCGGGAACACCGGGGAGCTGTTTTTT.

The chain employs TRBV24-1 and TRBJ2-7; D ambiguous. CDR3 length equals 13 residues. Germline V gives CDR1 KGHDR, CDR2 SFDVKD. V dropped 3 bases and J dropped 6 bases, with 11 bases sitting between them. The CDR3 DNA reads TGTGCCACCAGTGATCGTCGAGAGGCCGAGCAGTACTTC. Translated: CATSDRREAEQYF.

This clonotype was seen more than once but under ten times. V gene TRBV9 combines with J gene TRBJ2-7, with a possible D match to TRBD2 (5 bases). V was clipped by 0 bases and J by 5 bases, with 12 bases between them. This CDR3 has 14 amino acids. The germline V gene has CDR1 SGDLS and CDR2 YYNGEE. CDR3 bases: TGTGCCAGCAGCGTAGGGGGAGCCGGCCACGAGCAGTACTTC. This gives the protein CASSVGGAGHEQYF.